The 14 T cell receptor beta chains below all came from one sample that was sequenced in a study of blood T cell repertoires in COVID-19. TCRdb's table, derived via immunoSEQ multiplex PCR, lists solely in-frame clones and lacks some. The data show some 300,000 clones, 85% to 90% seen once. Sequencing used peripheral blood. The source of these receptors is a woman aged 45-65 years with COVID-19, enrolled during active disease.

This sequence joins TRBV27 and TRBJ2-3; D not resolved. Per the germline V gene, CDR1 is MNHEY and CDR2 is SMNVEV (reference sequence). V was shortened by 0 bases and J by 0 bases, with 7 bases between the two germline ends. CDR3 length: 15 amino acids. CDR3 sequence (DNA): TGTGCCAGCAGTTTATCACGGAGTAGCACAGATACGCAGTATTTT. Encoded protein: CASSLSRSSTDTQYF.

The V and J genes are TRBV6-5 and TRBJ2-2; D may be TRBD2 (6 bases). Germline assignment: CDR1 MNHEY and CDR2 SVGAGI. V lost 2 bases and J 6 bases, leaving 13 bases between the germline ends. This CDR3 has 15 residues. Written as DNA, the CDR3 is TGTGCCAGCAGTTACCGGGGAACGGGGGCCGGGGAGCTGTTTTTT. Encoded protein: CASSYRGTGAGELFF.

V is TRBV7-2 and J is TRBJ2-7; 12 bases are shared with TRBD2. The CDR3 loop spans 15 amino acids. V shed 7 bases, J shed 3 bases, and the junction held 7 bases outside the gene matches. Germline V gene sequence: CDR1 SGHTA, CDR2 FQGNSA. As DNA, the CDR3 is TGTGCCAGCACCCGGACTAGCGGGAAAAACTACGAGCAGTACTTC. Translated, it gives CASTRTSGKNYEQYF.

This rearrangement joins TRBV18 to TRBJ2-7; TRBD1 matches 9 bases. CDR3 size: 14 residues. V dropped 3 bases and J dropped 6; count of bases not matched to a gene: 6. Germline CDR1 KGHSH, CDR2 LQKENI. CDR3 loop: CASSPGTGKREQYF. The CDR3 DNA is TGTGCCAGCTCACCCGGGACAGGGAAACGCGAGCAGTACTTC. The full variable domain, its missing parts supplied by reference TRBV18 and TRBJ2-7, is NAGVMQNPRHLVRRRGQEARLRCSPMKGHSHVYWYRQLPEEGLKFMVYLQKENIIDESGMPKERFSAEFPKEGPSILRIQQVVRGDSAAYFCASSPGTGKREQYFGPGTRLTVT.

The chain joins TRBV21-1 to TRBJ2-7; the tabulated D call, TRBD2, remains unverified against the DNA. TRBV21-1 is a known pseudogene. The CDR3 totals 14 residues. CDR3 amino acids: CASSNWPGNYEQYF. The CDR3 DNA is TGTGCCAGCAGCAATTGGCCCGGGAACTACGAGCAGTACTTC.

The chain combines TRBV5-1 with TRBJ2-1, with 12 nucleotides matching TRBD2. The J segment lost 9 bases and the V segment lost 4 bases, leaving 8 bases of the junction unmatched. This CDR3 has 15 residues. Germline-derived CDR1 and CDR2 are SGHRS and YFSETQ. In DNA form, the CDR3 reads TGCGCCAGCAGCATCCCTAGCGGGAGGGCCGTTGAGCAGTTCTTC. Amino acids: CASSIPSGRAVEQFF.

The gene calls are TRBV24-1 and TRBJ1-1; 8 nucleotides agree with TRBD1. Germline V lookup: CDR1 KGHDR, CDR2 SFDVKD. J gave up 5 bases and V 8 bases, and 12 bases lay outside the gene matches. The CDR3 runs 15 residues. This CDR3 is CATTSGGLQETEAFF. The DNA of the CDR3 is TGTGCCACCACATCAGGGGGCCTCCAAGAGACTGAAGCTTTCTTT.

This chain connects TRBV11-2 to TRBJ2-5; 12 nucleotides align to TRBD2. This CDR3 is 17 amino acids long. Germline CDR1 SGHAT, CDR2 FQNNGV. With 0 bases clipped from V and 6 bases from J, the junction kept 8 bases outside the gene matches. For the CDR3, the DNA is TGTGCCAGCAGCTTAGATGTGACTAGCGGGAGAGAGAAGACCCAGTACTTC. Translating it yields CASSLDVTSGREKTQYF.

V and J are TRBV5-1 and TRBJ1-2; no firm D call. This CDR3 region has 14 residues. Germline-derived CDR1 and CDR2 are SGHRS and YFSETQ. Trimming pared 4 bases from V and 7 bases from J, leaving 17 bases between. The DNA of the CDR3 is TGCGCCAGCAGCATGGAGCTCGGGGAAGCTGGCTACACCTTC. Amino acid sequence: CASSMELGEAGYTF.

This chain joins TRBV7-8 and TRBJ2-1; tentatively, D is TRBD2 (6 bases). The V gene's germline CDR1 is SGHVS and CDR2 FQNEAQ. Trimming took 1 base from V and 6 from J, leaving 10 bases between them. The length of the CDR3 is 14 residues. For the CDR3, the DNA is TGTGCCAGCAGCTTAGTTAGCGGTCCCAATGAGCAGTTCTTC. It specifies CASSLVSGPNEQFF.

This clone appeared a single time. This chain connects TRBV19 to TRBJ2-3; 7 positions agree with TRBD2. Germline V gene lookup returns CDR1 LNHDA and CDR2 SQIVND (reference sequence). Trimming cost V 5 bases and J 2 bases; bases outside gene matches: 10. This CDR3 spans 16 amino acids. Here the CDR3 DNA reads TGTGCCAGTAGTCCCTTGACTAGCCGAAACACAGATACGCAGTATTTT. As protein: CASSPLTSRNTDTQYF.

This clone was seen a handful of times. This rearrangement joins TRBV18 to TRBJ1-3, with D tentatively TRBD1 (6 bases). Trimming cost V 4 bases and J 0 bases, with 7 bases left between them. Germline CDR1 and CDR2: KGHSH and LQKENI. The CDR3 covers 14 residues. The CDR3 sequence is CASSRDTSGNTIYF. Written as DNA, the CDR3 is TGTGCCAGCTCACGGGACACCTCTGGAAACACCATATATTTT.

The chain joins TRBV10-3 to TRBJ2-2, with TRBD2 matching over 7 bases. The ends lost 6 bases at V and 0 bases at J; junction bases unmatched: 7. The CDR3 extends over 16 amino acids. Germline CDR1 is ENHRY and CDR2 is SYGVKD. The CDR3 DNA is TGTGCCATCAGGGGAGGGCCGGTGTCGAACACCGGGGAGCTGTTTTTT. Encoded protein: CAIRGGPVSNTGELFF.

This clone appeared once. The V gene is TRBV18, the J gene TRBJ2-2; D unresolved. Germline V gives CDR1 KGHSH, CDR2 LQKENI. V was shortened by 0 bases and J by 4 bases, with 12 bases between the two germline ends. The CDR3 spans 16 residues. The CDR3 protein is CASSPPNNLGTGELFF. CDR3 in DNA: TGTGCCAGCTCACCACCCAATAACCTAGGCACCGGGGAGCTGTTTTTT.